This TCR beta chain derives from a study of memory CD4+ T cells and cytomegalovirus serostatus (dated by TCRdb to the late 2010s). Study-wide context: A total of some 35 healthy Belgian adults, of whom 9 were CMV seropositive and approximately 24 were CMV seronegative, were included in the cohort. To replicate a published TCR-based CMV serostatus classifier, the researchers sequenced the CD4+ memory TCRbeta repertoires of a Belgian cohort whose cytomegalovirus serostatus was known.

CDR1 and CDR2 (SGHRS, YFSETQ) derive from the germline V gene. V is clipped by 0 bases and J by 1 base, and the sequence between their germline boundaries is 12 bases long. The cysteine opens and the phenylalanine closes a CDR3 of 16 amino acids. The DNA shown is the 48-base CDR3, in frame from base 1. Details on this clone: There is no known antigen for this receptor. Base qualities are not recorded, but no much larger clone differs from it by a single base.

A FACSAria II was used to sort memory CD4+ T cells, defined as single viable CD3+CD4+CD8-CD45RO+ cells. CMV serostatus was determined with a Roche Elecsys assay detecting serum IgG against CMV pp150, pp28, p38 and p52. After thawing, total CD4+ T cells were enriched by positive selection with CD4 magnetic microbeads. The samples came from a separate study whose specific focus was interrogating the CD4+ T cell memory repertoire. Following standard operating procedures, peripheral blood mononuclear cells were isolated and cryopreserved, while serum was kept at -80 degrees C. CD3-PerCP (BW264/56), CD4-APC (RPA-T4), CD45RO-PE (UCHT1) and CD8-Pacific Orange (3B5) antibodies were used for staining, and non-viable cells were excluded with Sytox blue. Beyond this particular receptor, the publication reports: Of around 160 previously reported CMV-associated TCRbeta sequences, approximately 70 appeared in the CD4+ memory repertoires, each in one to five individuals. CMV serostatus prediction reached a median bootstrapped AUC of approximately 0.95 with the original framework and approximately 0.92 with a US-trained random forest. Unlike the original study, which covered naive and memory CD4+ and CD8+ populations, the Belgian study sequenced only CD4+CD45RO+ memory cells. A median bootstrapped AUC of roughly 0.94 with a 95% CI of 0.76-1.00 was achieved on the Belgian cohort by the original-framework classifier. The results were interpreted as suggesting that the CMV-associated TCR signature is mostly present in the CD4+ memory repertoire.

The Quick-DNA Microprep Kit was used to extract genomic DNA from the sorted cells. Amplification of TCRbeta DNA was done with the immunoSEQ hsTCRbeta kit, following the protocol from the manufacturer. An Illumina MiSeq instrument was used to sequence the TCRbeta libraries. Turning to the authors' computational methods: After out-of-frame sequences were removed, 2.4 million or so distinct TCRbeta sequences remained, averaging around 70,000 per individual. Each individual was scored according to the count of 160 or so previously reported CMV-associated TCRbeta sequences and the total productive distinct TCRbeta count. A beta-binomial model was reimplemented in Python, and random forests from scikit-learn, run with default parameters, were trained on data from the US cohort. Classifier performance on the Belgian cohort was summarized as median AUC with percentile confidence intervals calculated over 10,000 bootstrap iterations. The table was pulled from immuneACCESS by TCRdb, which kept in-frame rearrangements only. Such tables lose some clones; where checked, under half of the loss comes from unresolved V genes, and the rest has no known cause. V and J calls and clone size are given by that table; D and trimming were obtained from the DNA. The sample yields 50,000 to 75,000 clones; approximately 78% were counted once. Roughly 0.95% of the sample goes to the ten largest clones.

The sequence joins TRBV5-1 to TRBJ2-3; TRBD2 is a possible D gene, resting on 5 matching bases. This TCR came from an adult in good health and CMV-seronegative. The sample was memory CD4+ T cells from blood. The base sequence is TGCGCCAGCAGCTTGGCCTTGAGGCGGGGCACAGATACGCAGTATTTT. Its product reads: CASSLALRRGTDTQYF.